A single sample gave rise to the 22 T cell receptor beta chains below, sequenced in a study of graft-versus-host responses after intestinal transplantation. Assay used: immunoSEQ multiplex PCR; TCRdb lists only in-frame clones, some missing. This table has over 14,000 clones, around 94% appearing once. The source material was PBMCs, sampled 9 days after transplant. These receptors were taken from a human patient who received an intestinal transplant, so some T cells may come from the graft donor.

This rearrangement joins TRBV19 to TRBJ1-2, with D possibly TRBD1 on 6 matching bases. The CDR3 spans 14 residues. V lost 3 bases, J lost 4 bases, and 12 bases lay in between. Germline CDR1 reads LNHDA; CDR2 reads SQIVND (reference sequence). CDR3 in amino acids: CASSMGGALYGYTF. CDR3 nucleotide sequence: TGTGCCAGTAGTATGGGGGGGGCCCTCTATGGCTACACCTTC.

The chain carries TRBV29-1 and TRBJ2-2; no reliable D call. V was clipped by 6 bases and J by 6 bases, with 14 bases between them. CDR1 is SQVTM and CDR2 is ANQGSEA in the germline V gene. The length of the CDR3 is 13 residues. The CDR3 nucleotides are TGCAGCGTCGAGACCCGCCGGGCCGGGGAGCTGTTTTTT. Its translation is CSVETRRAGELFF.

This clone appeared a single time. This chain joins TRBV5-1 and TRBJ1-1, with D possibly matching TRBD1 (6 bases). Trimming took off 4 bases at V and 3 bases at J, with 16 bases between the two ends. This CDR3 is 15 amino acids long. CDR1 is SGHRS and CDR2 is YFSETQ in the germline V gene. CDR3 sequence (DNA): TGCGCCAGCAGCCTGTACTCGGAGGGGGACACTGAAGCTTTCTTT. Its protein product is CASSLYSEGDTEAFF.

The rearrangement uses TRBV28 and TRBJ2-7; D is possibly TRBD1 (6 bases). V lost 6 bases, J lost 4 bases, and 13 bases lay in between. Germline CDR1 MDHEN, CDR2 SYDVKM. This CDR3 contains 13 residues. The CDR3 DNA reads as TGTGCCAGCAGCCCAACAGGGAAATACGAGCAGTACTTC. Translating it yields CASSPTGKYEQYF.

The genes are TRBV9 and TRBJ1-2; D possibly corresponds to TRBD1 (5 bases). The germline V gene has CDR1 SGDLS and CDR2 YYNGEE. V was cut by 4 bases and J by 1 base, with 14 bases left in between. CDR3 size: 15 residues. CDR3 sequence reads: CASSPSRALNYGYTF. DNA for the CDR3: TGTGCCAGCAGCCCCTCCAGGGCCCTTAACTATGGCTACACCTTC.

The chain is built from TRBV5-1 and TRBJ2-3, with TRBD1 matching 8 bases. Losses at the gene ends were 3 bases for V and 2 bases for J; bases not matched to a gene: 5. Germline assignment: CDR1 SGHRS and CDR2 YFSETQ. The CDR3 sequence is 15 residues long. CDR3 sequence (DNA): TGCGCCAGCAGCTATGGACAGGGCCACACAGATACGCAGTATTTT. Translating gives CASSYGQGHTDTQYF.

This chain connects TRBV7-9 to TRBJ2-2; D unclear. CDR1 is SEHNR and CDR2 is FQNEAQ in the germline V gene (reference sequence). The CDR3 has 14 amino acids. Between the trimmed V and J ends, which lost 0 bases and 1 base, there was a span of 3 bases. In DNA form, the CDR3 reads TGTGCCAGCAGCTTAGCCTTGAACACCGGGGAGCTGTTTTTT. Protein product: CASSLALNTGELFF.

This clone was observed once. V usage is TRBV19 and J usage is TRBJ1-2; 10 bases fit TRBD1. The CDR3 consists of 13 residues. V shed 10 bases and J 1 base; nucleotides not matched to a gene: 3. Germline values: CDR1 LNHDA, CDR2 SQIVND (reference sequence). The CDR3 loop reads CATRDRGNYGYTF. In DNA, the CDR3 is TGTGCCACCCGGGACAGGGGTAACTATGGCTACACCTTC. The full variable domain, completed using reference TRBV19 and TRBJ1-2, is DGGITQSPKYLFRKEGQNVTLSCEQNLNHDAMYWYRQDPGQGLRLIYYSQIVNDFQKGDIAEGYSVSREKKESFPLTVTSAQKNPTAFYLCATRDRGNYGYTFGSGTRLTVV.

The chain uses TRBV27 and TRBJ2-7; 9 bases are shared with TRBD2. V gave up 4 bases and J gave up 5 bases; unmatched junction bases: 6. From germline, CDR1 is MNHEY and CDR2 SMNVEV (reference sequence). This CDR3 comprises 14 residues. CDR3 in amino acids: CASSSGTSIHEQYF. The DNA for the CDR3 is TGTGCCAGCAGTTCGGGGACTAGCATCCACGAGCAGTACTTC.

The chain has TRBV4-1 and TRBJ2-1; 8 bases agree with TRBD2. CDR1 and CDR2 from the germline V gene are MGHRA and YSYEKL. The length of the CDR3 is 16 residues. V lost 1 base and J lost 5; bases outside the gene matches: 7. The DNA of the CDR3 is TGCGCCAGCAGCCAAGGAAGACTAGCGTTTCACAATGAGCAGTTCTTC. Translated: CASSQGRLAFHNEQFF.

The chain joins TRBV27 to TRBJ2-3; D ambiguous. The CDR3 has 15 amino acids. Between the trimmed V and J ends, which lost 6 bases and 2 bases, there was a span of 15 bases. The germline CDR1 and CDR2 sequences are MNHEY and SMNVEV (reference sequence). Here the CDR3 reads CASSTRSDFTDTQYF. The CDR3 DNA follows: TGTGCCAGCAGCACCCGGAGTGACTTCACAGATACGCAGTATTTT.

V and J are TRBV5-1 and TRBJ2-1; D is perhaps TRBD1 (6 bases). The germline gives CDR1 SGHRS, CDR2 YFSETQ. V was pared by 0 bases and J by 2 bases, with 12 bases between. The CDR3 totals 16 residues. CDR3 region: CASSLAWGPTYNEQFF. DNA of the CDR3: TGCGCCAGCAGCTTGGCCTGGGGGCCAACCTACAATGAGCAGTTCTTC. The whole variable domain, remainder taken from reference TRBV5-1 and TRBJ2-1, is KAGVTQTPRYLIKTRGQQVTLSCSPISGHRSVSWYQQTPGQGLQFLFEYFSETQRNKGNFPGRFSGRQFSNSRSEMNVSTLELGDSALYLCASSLAWGPTYNEQFFGPGTRLTVL.

The genes are TRBV15 and TRBJ1-5; the D is unclear. Germline V gene lookup returns CDR1 LNHNV and CDR2 YYDKDF (reference sequence). Trimming cost V 1 base and J 3 bases, with 4 bases left between them. This CDR3 is 13 amino acids long. The CDR3 nucleotides read TGTGCCACCAGCAGAGGGGACAATCAGCCCCAGCATTTT. It is translated as CATSRGDNQPQHF.

The chain joins TRBV4-1 to TRBJ2-1, with 9 bases that match TRBD2. The CDR3 extends over 15 amino acids. Trimming took 4 bases from V and 6 from J; bases not matched to a gene: 7. Germline CDR1 reads MGHRA; CDR2 reads YSYEKL. The CDR3 DNA reads as TGCGCCAGCAGCCCAGTAGCGGGGGTGGCCAATGAGCAGTTCTTC. Translated: CASSPVAGVANEQFF.

This sequence joins TRBV28 and TRBJ2-1; 11 bases align to TRBD2. This CDR3 has 16 amino acids. Germline values: CDR1 MDHEN, CDR2 SYDVKM. The V and J ends lost 0 bases and 2 bases, in that order; junction bases with no gene match: 0. The CDR3 DNA reads TGTGCCAGCAGTTTATGGACTAGCGGGGCCTACAATGAGCAGTTCTTC. Its translation: CASSLWTSGAYNEQFF.

This chain links TRBV5-4 with TRBJ2-1; 11 nucleotides match TRBD2. CDR3 length: 15 amino acids. Losses at the gene ends were 7 bases for V and 9 bases for J; bases not matched to a gene: 12. Per the germline V gene, CDR1 is SGHNT and CDR2 is YYREEE (reference sequence). The CDR3 bases are TGTGCCAGCTCCTTAGCGGGAGGGCCCCCCGCTGAGCAGTTCTTC. As protein: CASSLAGGPPAEQFF.

V and J are TRBV6-6 and TRBJ2-3; TRBD1 matches at 7 bases. The CDR3 is 14 amino acids. Germline CDR1 and CDR2: MNHNY and SVGAGI (reference sequence). J lost 4 bases, V lost 2 bases, and 3 bases had no gene match. The chain's CDR3 is CASSYQQGSDTQYF. The CDR3 DNA is TGTGCCAGCAGTTACCAACAGGGGTCAGATACGCAGTATTTT.

This chain connects TRBV10-3 to TRBJ2-3; D remains ambiguous. This CDR3 contains 11 residues. Per the germline V gene, CDR1 is ENHRY and CDR2 is SYGVKD. Trimming shortened V by 4 bases and J by 4 bases, and 3 bases separated the two germline ends. CDR3 protein: CAISASDTQYF. CDR3 in DNA: TGTGCCATCAGTGCATCAGATACGCAGTATTTT.

The V gene is TRBV19, the J gene TRBJ2-1; D gene unclear. This CDR3 is built from 13 residues. V dropped 1 base and J dropped 4 bases, with 5 bases sitting between them. Per germline, CDR1 LNHDA and CDR2 SQIVND (reference sequence). In DNA, the CDR3 is TGTGCCAGTAGTATAGGTTCATACAATGAGCAGTTCTTC. It codes for CASSIGSYNEQFF.

The rearrangement uses TRBV6-1 and TRBJ2-2; D call uncertain. With 6 bases removed from V and 4 bases from J, the gap between germline ends came to 12 bases. Germline V gene sequence: CDR1 MNHNS, CDR2 SASEGT. This CDR3 contains 14 residues. CDR3 in amino acids: CASSFRGATGELFF. The CDR3 nucleotides read TGTGCCAGCAGCTTCCGTGGAGCCACCGGGGAGCTGTTTTTT.

The chain employs TRBV25-1 and TRBJ1-2; the match to TRBD1 covers 9 bases. The V and J ends lost 2 bases and 2 bases, in that order; junction bases with no gene match: 3. Germline CDR1 is MGHDK and CDR2 is SYGVNS. The length of the CDR3 is 15 residues. The CDR3 is CASSERGTGNYGYTF. In DNA, the CDR3 is TGTGCCAGCAGTGAACGAGGGACAGGGAACTATGGCTACACCTTC.

J is TRBJ2-7 and V is TRBV10-3; TRBD2 is a possible D gene (5 bases). V was shortened by 6 bases and J by 1 base, with 19 bases between the two germline ends. This CDR3 is 16 amino acids long. Germline CDR1 and CDR2: ENHRY and SYGVKD. The CDR3 sequence: CAIRGDGEYGSYEQYF. In DNA, the CDR3 is TGTGCCATCAGGGGAGATGGGGAGTATGGGTCCTACGAGCAGTACTTC.